A selection of T cell receptor beta chains follows, all from one sample in a study of cytomegalovirus exposure and HLA in healthy donors. The protocol was immunoSEQ multiplex PCR, while the TCRdb copy is restricted to in-frame clones and leaves out a portion. Found here are 100,000 to 150,000 clones, around 77% of them singletons; the top ten hold 0.94%. The sequenced material came from PBMCs. The receptors here all came from a woman aged 55-69 years in good health and CMV-seronegative. Each CDR3 is given with its conserved first and last residue. Not all rows give a size; the values are once, few, many and, for expanded clones, a class.

size | V | CDR3
- | TRBV11-3 | CASSLAGGSADTQYF
- | TRBV14 | CASSQVPGQVSNEKLFF
few | TRBV28 | CASSPIGRENQPQHF
- | TRBV28 | CASSPTGGEIGELFF
- | TRBV29-1 | CSVPAGLEGGELFF
- | TRBV5-8 | CASSLGLAFYRETQYF
once | TRBV10-3 | CATGSWGDNQPQHF
- | TRBV14 | CASSLQGTYNEQFF
- | TRBV7-2 | CASSLNWGQGDLRYF
- | TRBV28 | CASSLETAGELFF
- | TRBV27 | CASSSIGLAGINEQFF
- | TRBV5-1 | CASSLFGTGEGFTEAFF
- | TRBV6-5 | CASRRDSTFYNEQFF
- | TRBV23-1 | CASSQWPQGIGSPLHF
- | TRBV2 | CASKPGPNLGYTF
- | TRBV11-2 | CASSLLAGGDTQYF
- | TRBV5-5 | CASSSQETGRYGTEAFF
- | TRBV15 | CATSRDRRQGARNEQFF
- | TRBV29-1 | CSVEVKLAGGRGEQFF
- | TRBV11-2 | CASSPSGGTQETQYF
few | TRBV4-1 | CASSLQGANTGELFF
- | TRBV15 | CATSTVGESTDTQYF
few | TRBV11-2 | CASGPTSGGSYEQYF
- | TRBV7-7 | CASSLIGGTGELFF
- | TRBV5-4 | CASSLRQGFDLIYAGELFF
- | TRBV5-1 | CASSLQGTSGSNTDTQYF
- | TRBV5-1 | CASSATLRTVTDTQYF
- | TRBV5-1 | CASSLEGGGLAYEQYF
- | TRBV14 | CASSQAPGQGTSGSTSSRAGELFF
- | TRBV7-8 | CASSPSRAWVDSPLHF
- | TRBV7-3 | CASTLDRTGAGSGANVLTF
once | TRBV10-3 | CAISESPKTSVSSYEQYF
- | TRBV7-8 | CASSFSVEGVNSYEQYF
- | TRBV5-1 | CASSPQGREGYTF
- | TRBV28 | CASSFSRNTEAFF
- | TRBV4-1 | CASSLRTGGRSTGELFF
- | TRBV7-3 | CASSLMSRVSYEQYF
- | TRBV7-9 | CASSRAGGGTDTQYF
- | TRBV25-1 | CASSGVGANVLTF
- | TRBV2 | CASSTGGQGKNTGELFF
- | TRBV7-3 | CASSWTGGGGTEAFF
- | TRBV21-1 | CASSAGTGGCQPQHF
few | TRBV27 | CASSLGAGGFYEQYF
few | TRBV6-4 | CASSEDEQTHINEQFF
- | TRBV6-5 | CASGPGHRNEQFF
- | TRBV18 | CASSPPARAGRQFF
few | TRBV28 | CASSFHPTTSGYFGSSYEQYF
- | TRBV7-2 | CASSLSLRADNYGYTF
- | TRBV7-9 | CASSVGASGDYEQYF